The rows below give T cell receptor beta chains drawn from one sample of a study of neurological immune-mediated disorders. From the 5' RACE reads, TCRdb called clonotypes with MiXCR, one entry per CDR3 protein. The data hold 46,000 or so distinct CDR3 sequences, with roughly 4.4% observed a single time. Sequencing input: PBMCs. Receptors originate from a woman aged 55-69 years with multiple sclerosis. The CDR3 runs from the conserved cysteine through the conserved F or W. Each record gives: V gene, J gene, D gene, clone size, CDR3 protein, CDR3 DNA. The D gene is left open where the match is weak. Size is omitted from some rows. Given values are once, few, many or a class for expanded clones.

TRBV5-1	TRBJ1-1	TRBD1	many	CASRRTGRSHTEAFF	TGCGCCAGCAGAAGGACAGGGAGGTCGCACACTGAAGCTTTCTTT
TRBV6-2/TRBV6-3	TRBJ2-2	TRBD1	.	CASSPDRGRMITGELFF	TGTGCCAGCAGTCCGGACAGGGGAAGGATGATCACCGGGGAGCTGTTTTTT
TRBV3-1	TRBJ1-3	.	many	CASSQWDANSGNTIYF	TGTGCCAGCAGCCAGTGGGACGCCAACTCTGGAAACACCATATATTTT
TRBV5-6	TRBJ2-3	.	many	CASSLVGTESTDTQYF	TGTGCCAGCAGCTTGGTGGGGACGGAGAGCACAGATACGCAGTATTTT
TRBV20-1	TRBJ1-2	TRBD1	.	CSARGQGNYGYTF	TGCAGTGCTAGAGGACAGGGGAACTATGGCTACACCTTC
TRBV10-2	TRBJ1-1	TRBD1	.	CASSEFEGATEAFF	TGCGCCAGCAGTGAGTTCGAGGGGGCTACTGAAGCTTTCTTT
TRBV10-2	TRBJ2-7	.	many	CASSDRNSYEQYF	TGCGCCAGCAGTGACAGAAACTCCTACGAGCAGTACTTC
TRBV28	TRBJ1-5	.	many	CASSSGVQPQHF	TGTGCCAGCAGTTCCGGTGTTCAGCCCCAGCATTTT
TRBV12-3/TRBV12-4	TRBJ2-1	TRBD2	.	CASSHTRLANEQFF	TGTGCCAGCAGTCACACCCGACTAGCAAATGAGCAGTTCTTC
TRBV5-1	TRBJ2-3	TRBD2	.	CASSWGVAGETDTQYF	TGCGCCAGCAGCTGGGGGGTAGCGGGAGAGACAGATACGCAGTATTTT
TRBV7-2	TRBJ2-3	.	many	CASSLGLRTDTQYF	TGTGCCAGCAGCTTGGGTTTACGCACAGATACGCAGTATTTT
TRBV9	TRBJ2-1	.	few	CASSATLEGNEQFF	TGTGCCAGCAGCGCAACCCTCGAGGGGAATGAGCAGTTCTTC
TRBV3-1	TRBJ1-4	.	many	CASSQDPRTEKLFF	TGTGCCAGCAGCCAAGATCCGAGGACGGAAAAACTGTTTTTT
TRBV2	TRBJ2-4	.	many	CASSGAKNIQYF	TGTGCCAGCAGTGGAGCCAAAAACATTCAGTACTTC
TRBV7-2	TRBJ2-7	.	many	CASSPRGGVYEQYF	TGTGCCAGCAGCCCGCGAGGGGGGGTTTACGAGCAGTACTTC
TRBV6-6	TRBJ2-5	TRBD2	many	CATSTASGRAETQYF	TGTGCCACATCGACGGCTAGCGGGAGGGCAGAGACCCAGTACTTC
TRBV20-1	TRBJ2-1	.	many	CSARGVNEQFF	TGCAGTGCTAGAGGGGTCAATGAGCAGTTCTTC
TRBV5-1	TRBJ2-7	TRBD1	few	CASSLEGTDTYEQYF	TGCGCCAGCAGCTTGGAGGGGACAGACACTTACGAGCAGTACTTC
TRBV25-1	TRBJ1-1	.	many	CASSAGVGREAFF	TGTGCCAGCAGTGCCGGGGTGGGGAGGGAAGCTTTCTTT
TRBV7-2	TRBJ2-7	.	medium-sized	CASSFSYEQYF	TGTGCCAGCAGCTTCTCCTACGAGCAGTACTTC
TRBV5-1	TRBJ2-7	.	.	CASAGTQGSHEQYF	TGCGCCAGCGCAGGGACTCAGGGCAGTCACGAGCAGTACTTC
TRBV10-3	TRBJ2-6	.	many	CAISESTGSGANVLTF	TGTGCCATCAGTGAGTCGACCGGCTCTGGGGCCAACGTCCTGACTTTC
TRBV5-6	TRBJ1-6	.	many	CASNRGPGDSPLHF	TGTGCCAGCAATAGGGGCCCGGGGGATTCACCCCTCCACTTT
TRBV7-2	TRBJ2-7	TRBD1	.	CASSKTGAYEQYF	TGTGCCAGCAGTAAGACAGGGGCTTACGAGCAGTACTTC
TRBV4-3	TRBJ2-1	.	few	CASSQERGAPDNEQFF	TGCGCCAGCAGCCAAGAAAGGGGGGCTCCGGACAATGAGCAGTTCTTC
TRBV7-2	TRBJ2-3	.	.	CASSLAGAYRYTQYF	TGTGCCAGCAGCTTAGCGGGAGCCTACCGGTATACGCAGTATTTT
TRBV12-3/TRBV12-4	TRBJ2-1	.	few	CASRTELYNEQFF	TGTGCCAGCAGGACAGAACTTTACAATGAGCAGTTCTTC
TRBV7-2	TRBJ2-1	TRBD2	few	CASSPVIAGGSYEQFF	TGTGCCAGCAGCCCCGTGATAGCGGGGGGTTCGTATGAGCAGTTCTTC
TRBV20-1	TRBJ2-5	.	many	CSARNPERQETQYF	TGCAGTGCTAGGAATCCGGAGAGACAAGAGACCCAGTACTTC
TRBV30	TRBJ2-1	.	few	CAWRARGRDEQFF	TGTGCCTGGAGGGCCCGGGGGCGCGATGAGCAGTTCTTC
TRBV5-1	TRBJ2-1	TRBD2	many	CASSTGLAGVDEQFF	TGCGCCAGCAGCACGGGACTAGCGGGAGTGGATGAGCAGTTCTTC
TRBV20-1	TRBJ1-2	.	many	CSASEATGSYGYTF	TGCAGTGCTAGCGAGGCGACAGGCAGTTATGGCTACACCTTC
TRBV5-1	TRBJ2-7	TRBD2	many	CASSVSGDEQYF	TGCGCCAGCAGCGTGAGCGGGGACGAGCAGTACTTC
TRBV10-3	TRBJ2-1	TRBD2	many	CAITPLAGGGNEQFF	TGTGCCATCACCCCCCTAGCGGGGGGCGGGAATGAGCAGTTCTTC
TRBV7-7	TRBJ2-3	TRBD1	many	CASSWGQTDTQYF	TGTGCTAGCAGCTGGGGACAGACAGATACGCAGTATTTT
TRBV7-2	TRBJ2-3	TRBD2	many	CASSRALAETDTQYF	TGTGCCAGCAGCCGCGCTCTAGCGGAAACAGATACGCAGTATTTT
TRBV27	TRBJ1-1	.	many	CASSFDMNTEAFF	TGTGCCAGCAGTTTCGACATGAACACTGAAGCTTTCTTT
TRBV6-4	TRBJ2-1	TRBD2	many	CASSRGGYNEQFF	TGTGCCAGCAGTCGGGGAGGGTACAATGAGCAGTTCTTC
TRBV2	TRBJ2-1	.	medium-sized	CASQAQSSYNEQFF	TGTGCCAGCCAAGCGCAGAGCTCCTACAATGAGCAGTTCTTC
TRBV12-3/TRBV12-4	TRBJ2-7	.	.	CASSLYPGDLSYEQYF	TGTGCCAGCAGTTTATACCCAGGGGACCTTTCCTACGAGCAGTACTTC
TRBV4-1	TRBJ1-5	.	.	CASSQGLGQPQNF	TGCGCCAGCAGCCAAGGGCTGGGGCAGCCCCAGAATTTT
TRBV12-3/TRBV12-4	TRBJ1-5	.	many	CASSFQEFQPQHF	TGTGCCAGCAGTTTTCAGGAGTTTCAGCCCCAGCATTTT
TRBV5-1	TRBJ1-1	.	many	CASSFTGINTEAFF	TGCGCCAGCAGCTTTACAGGGATAAACACTGAAGCTTTCTTT
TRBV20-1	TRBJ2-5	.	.	CSARLGETQYF	TGCAGTGCTAGGCTAGGGGAGACCCAGTACTTC
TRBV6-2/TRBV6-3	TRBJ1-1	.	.	CASSYSSWDTEAFF	TGTGCCAGCAGTTACTCTAGTTGGGACACTGAAGCTTTCTTT
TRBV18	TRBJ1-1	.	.	CASSPPSGNTEAFF	TGTGCCAGCTCACCACCCTCGGGAAACACTGAAGCTTTCTTT